This T cell receptor beta chain was captured in a study of blood T cell repertoires in COVID-19. As for the study in general: Some COVID-19 samples were acute and others convalescent; all came from the United States, Italy and Spain. PBMCs, B-cell-depleted T cells, or T cells provided the cDNA or gDNA that made up the material.

The CDR3 consists of 13 residues. Looked up from germline, CDR1 is SEHNR and CDR2 is FQNEAQ (reference sequence). The ends were cut back, 0 bases at V and 6 bases at J, with 3 bases in the middle. Original analysis: Estimation of nucleated cell counts was performed using reference gene primer amplification. The repertoire was sequenced with immunoSEQ multiplex PCR; TCRdb's copy has only in-frame clones and lacks some. The DNA gave D and trimming, while V, J and clone size come from that table. The data show about 170,000 clones, 83% seen once. This clone was seen at least ten times. The chain recombines TRBV7-9 with TRBJ1-6; no firm D call. The sample was peripheral blood. The TCR originated in a woman aged 70 to 79 who had recovered from COVID-19. Here the CDR3 DNA reads TGTGCCAGCAGCTTAGCCCTTAATTCACCCCTCCACTTT. Translating gives CASSLALNSPLHF.